This TCR beta chain was retrieved from a study of control samples from healthy donors and cancer patients (dated by TCRdb to 2019 to 2021). Trimming removed 2 bases from V and 0 bases from J, leaving 11 bases between the germline ends. From the germline V gene (reference sequence), CDR1 is SGHNT and CDR2 is YYREEE. The CDR3 holds 15 amino acids from the cysteine to the phenylalanine. Only the CDR3 portion is preserved as DNA: 45 bases, with reading frame beginning at the first base. Library creation used the immunoSEQ multiplex PCR assay. TCRdb provides this immuneACCESS table in a form limited to in-frame rearrangements. Some clones are lacking; in checked studies, under half of them reflect an unresolved V gene, and why the rest are absent is not known. The table for this sample lists 130,000 to 150,000 clones; 91% of them were counted only once. Approximately 2.9% of the sample belongs to the ten largest clones.

For this clone: Its binding antigen is unknown. No base qualities exist here, and no much larger clone lies one base off it.

Sequencing used blood. The sequence was obtained from a man younger than 45 in good health. The chain was built from TRBV5-4 and TRBJ1-1; the best D guess is TRBD1, with 6 bases matching. In nucleotide form, the sequence is TGTGCCAGCAGCTTTTTCCCAGGGGTGAACACTGAAGCTTTCTTT. The translation is CASSFFPGVNTEAFF.